The 26 T cell receptor beta chains below all came from one sample that was sequenced in a study of neurological immune-mediated disorders. MiXCR, applied by TCRdb to the 5' RACE reads, yields one record per CDR3 protein. The sample lists roughly 28,000 distinct CDR3 sequences, 3.3% occurring once. What was sequenced was PBMCs. Receptor source: a woman in her 30s with multiple sclerosis.

This clonotype occurred many times. The chain couples TRBV5-1 to TRBJ2-1; D is uncertain. The CDR3 totals 15 residues. The V gene lost 0 bases and the J gene lost 2 bases, with 9 bases spanning the gap. CDR1 SGHRS and CDR2 YFSETQ come from the germline V gene. CDR3 protein: CASSLGASAYNEQFF. CDR3 nucleotides: TGCGCCAGCAGCTTGGGAGCCAGCGCCTACAATGAGCAGTTCTTC. Looking up the rest from reference TRBV5-1 and TRBJ2-1 gives the full variable domain: KAGVTQTPRYLIKTRGQQVTLSCSPISGHRSVSWYQQTPGQGLQFLFEYFSETQRNKGNFPGRFSGRQFSNSRSEMNVSTLELGDSALYLCASSLGASAYNEQFFGPGTRLTVL.

This clonotype was recorded at least ten times. The chain has TRBV6-2 or TRBV6-3 and TRBJ1-1; the D is unclear. CDR1 is MNHEY, CDR2 SVGEGT, per germline. V gave up 6 bases and J gave up 0 bases, with 11 bases separating them. CDR3 length: 14 residues. The DNA for the CDR3 is TGTGCCAGCAGACTAAATAACATGAACACTGAAGCTTTCTTT. This encodes CASRLNNMNTEAFF.

This clonotype has a count of ten or more. The J gene is TRBJ2-7, the V gene TRBV6-2 or TRBV6-3; 7 bases map to TRBD2. The CDR3 loop spans 17 amino acids. Unmatched junction bases numbered 16, after V lost 6 bases and J lost 2 bases. Germline V gene data show CDR1 as MNHEY and CDR2 as SVGEGT. The CDR3 spells CASSATRRAGAPYEQYF. As DNA, the CDR3 is TGTGCCAGCAGCGCTACACGAAGGGCGGGAGCCCCCTACGAGCAGTACTTC.

In this sample, this clonotype turned up many times. CDR3 in amino acids: CASSLLGYYGYTF. CDR3 nucleotide sequence: TGTGCCAGCAGTCTACTGGGATACTATGGCTACACCTTC. The V gene is TRBV2, the J gene TRBJ1-2; D is ambiguous. CDR3 length: 13 amino acids. V was pared by 5 bases and J by 3 bases, with 10 bases between. The germline V gene has CDR1 SNHLY and CDR2 FYNNEI.

In this sample, this clonotype turned up many times. This chain uses TRBV5-1 with TRBJ2-7; 10 nucleotides line up with TRBD1. The CDR3 spans 16 residues. With 4 bases clipped from V and 1 base from J, the junction kept 8 bases outside the gene matches. Germline V gene sequence: CDR1 SGHRS, CDR2 YFSETQ. CDR3 amino acids: CASSQDRGQRSYEQYF. For the CDR3, the DNA is TGCGCCAGCAGCCAAGACAGGGGGCAGAGGTCCTACGAGCAGTACTTC. Filled out from reference TRBV5-1 and TRBJ2-7, the complete variable domain reads KAGVTQTPRYLIKTRGQQVTLSCSPISGHRSVSWYQQTPGQGLQFLFEYFSETQRNKGNFPGRFSGRQFSNSRSEMNVSTLELGDSALYLCASSQDRGQRSYEQYFGPGTRLTVT.

The sample holds many counts of this clonotype. The chain employs TRBV29-1 and TRBJ1-1; D possibly corresponds to TRBD1 (5 bases). The V end lost 7 bases, the J end lost 0 bases, and 15 bases lay between the germline ends. Germline CDR1 and CDR2: SQVTM and ANQGSEA. The CDR3 is 14 amino acids. CDR3 sequence reads: CSASGFGVNTEAFF. Here the CDR3 DNA reads TGCAGCGCCTCAGGGTTTGGGGTGAACACTGAAGCTTTCTTT.

This clonotype was found many times. The chain employs TRBV18 and TRBJ2-5; D is perhaps TRBD1 or TRBD2 (6 bases each). The CDR3 loop spans 15 amino acids. In germline, CDR1 is KGHSH, CDR2 LQKENI. Trimming took 2 bases from V and 2 from J, leaving 12 bases between them. The CDR3 DNA is TGTGCCAGCTCACCAAGAACGGGGGCTCAAGAGACCCAGTACTTC. It codes for CASSPRTGAQETQYF. Drawing the rest from reference TRBV18 and TRBJ2-5, the complete variable domain is NAGVMQNPRHLVRRRGQEARLRCSPMKGHSHVYWYRQLPEEGLKFMVYLQKENIIDESGMPKERFSAEFPKEGPSILRIQQVVRGDSAAYFCASSPRTGAQETQYFGPGTRLLVL.

This clonotype has a count of ten or more. The chain combines TRBV15 with TRBJ1-5; D is unclear. The length of the CDR3 is 13 residues. Germline CDR1 reads LNHNV; CDR2 reads YYDKDF (reference sequence). V lost 4 bases to trimming and J lost 6 bases, with 10 bases between them. The CDR3 DNA sequence: TGTGCCACCAGCAAGGGTAGTTTTCAGCCCCAGCATTTT. As protein: CATSKGSFQPQHF.

This clonotype was observed at least ten times. The chain's CDR3 is CASSPGTIGYNEQFF. As DNA, the CDR3 is TGTGCCAGCAGTCCCGGGACGATAGGGTACAATGAGCAGTTCTTC. The J gene is TRBJ2-1, the V gene TRBV12-3 or TRBV12-4, with D perhaps being TRBD1 or TRBD2 (5 bases each). With 5 bases removed from V and 4 bases from J, the gap between germline ends came to 15 bases. This CDR3 has 15 amino acids.

This clonotype was counted many times. This sequence joins TRBV7-9 and TRBJ2-1, with a possible D match to TRBD2 (5 bases). The CDR3 covers 17 residues. Germline CDR1 SEHNR, CDR2 FQNEAQ (reference sequence). Trimming took 5 bases from V and 8 from J, leaving 25 bases between them. The CDR3 loop is CASSPRFRERAQYEQFF. The CDR3 region has the DNA TGTGCCAGCAGCCCCAGGTTCCGGGAAAGGGCACAATATGAGCAGTTCTTC.

At least ten counts were recorded for this clonotype. V gene TRBV15 combines with J gene TRBJ2-1; a possible D gene is TRBD2 (6 bases). This CDR3 has 15 residues. V gave up 3 bases and J gave up 4 bases, with 13 bases separating them. Germline CDR1 and CDR2: LNHNV and YYDKDF (reference sequence). CDR3 protein: CATSRTGTPYNEQFF. CDR3 DNA: TGTGCCACCAGCAGGACCGGGACTCCATACAATGAGCAGTTCTTC.

This clonotype was counted many times. V usage is TRBV7-8 and J usage is TRBJ2-1; D is uncertain. Germline CDR1 SGHVS, CDR2 FQNEAQ. V lost 8 bases and J 0 bases, leaving 11 bases between the germline ends. CDR3 length: 14 amino acids. The CDR3 nucleotides are TGTGCCAGCCGAGCCCTCCGCTCCTACAATGAGCAGTTCTTC. Translation gives CASRALRSYNEQFF.

There are many counts of this clonotype. The DNA of the CDR3 is TGCGCCAGCAGCCAAGGAATCGACAGGCTAATCGACGAGCAGTACTTC. Protein sequence: CASSQGIDRLIDEQYF. The chain joins TRBV4-3 to TRBJ2-7; maybe TRBD1 (6 bases). The CDR3 has 16 amino acids. Between the trimmed V and J ends, which lost 1 base and 5 bases, there was a span of 18 bases. Germline V lookup: CDR1 LGHNA, CDR2 YSLEER.

In this sample, this clonotype turned up many times. The rearrangement links TRBV20-1 to TRBJ2-7; the D gene is possibly TRBD1 (5 bases). The V end was cut by 7 bases, the J end by 3 bases, with 10 bases between. Per the germline V gene, CDR1 is DFQATT and CDR2 is SNEGSKA (reference sequence). CDR3 length: 11 residues. The CDR3 nucleotides are TGCAGTGGACAGACTCACTACGAGCAGTACTTC. Translation gives CSGQTHYEQYF.

This clonotype is labeled as medium-sized. The chain recombines TRBV7-6 with TRBJ2-3; D may be TRBD2 (5 bases). Deletions cut 0 bases from V and 4 bases from J, with 11 bases between. From germline, CDR1 is SGHVS and CDR2 FNYEAQ. The CDR3 is 15 amino acids. The CDR3 here is CASSLARANADTQYF. The DNA of the CDR3 is TGTGCCAGCAGCTTAGCGAGGGCTAATGCAGATACGCAGTATTTT.

This clonotype was seen many times. This chain joins TRBV7-2 and TRBJ1-5, with D tentatively TRBD1 (5 bases). The CDR3 contains 13 residues. Germline CDR1 SGHTA, CDR2 FQGNSA. V dropped 5 bases and J dropped 7 bases, with 12 bases sitting between them. The CDR3 bases are TGTGCCAGCAGCACAGGACGTGAACAGCCCCAGCATTTT. Protein product: CASSTGREQPQHF.

This clonotype is classed as medium-sized (0.01 to 0.1%). This sequence joins TRBV5-1 and TRBJ2-7; a weak D match, TRBD1 (5 bases). Germline V CDR1 and CDR2: SGHRS, YFSETQ. This CDR3 is built from 14 residues. V lost 8 bases and J 5 bases, leaving 20 bases between the germline ends. The CDR3 region is CARPWGGWGDEQYF. For the CDR3, the DNA is TGCGCCAGACCCTGGGGCGGTTGGGGCGACGAGCAGTACTTC.

This clonotype was observed at least ten times. Being one base from a much bigger clone, this may be a read error. The rearrangement uses TRBV5-1 and TRBJ2-6; TRBD1 is a possible D gene (5 bases). The V gene's germline CDR1 is SGHRS and CDR2 YFSETQ. This CDR3 region has 15 residues. The CDR3 region has the DNA TGCGCCAGCAGCTTAAGTACCACTGGGGCCAAAGTCCTGACTTTC. Translation: CASSLSTTGAKVLTF.

This clonotype occurred many times. The rearrangement joins TRBV6-2 or TRBV6-3 to TRBJ2-7, with D unresolved. Trimming stripped 2 bases from V and 2 bases from J, with 10 bases between. This CDR3 has 14 amino acids. Germline V gene sequence: CDR1 MNHEY, CDR2 SVGEGT. CDR3 region: CASSYRSIPYEQYF. For the CDR3, the DNA is TGTGCCAGCAGTTACAGGTCAATTCCCTACGAGCAGTACTTC.

This clonotype was detected ten times or more. V is TRBV5-1 and J is TRBJ2-1; 9 nucleotides match TRBD1. The junction had 7 bases not matched to a gene; V was cut back by 3 bases and J by 15 bases. CDR1 is SGHRS and CDR2 is YFSETQ in the germline V gene. CDR3 length equals 12 residues. The CDR3 reads CASSYDRGFRFF. The CDR3 DNA is TGCGCCAGCAGCTACGACAGGGGGTTTCGGTTCTTC.

This clonotype was observed a few times. It is unclear where the CDR3 begins or ends on the DNA, so no DNA is shown, and the CDR3 is as TCRdb lists it. The V gene is TRBV7-8, the J gene TRBJ1-5; TRBD1, as called in the table, went unchecked against the DNA. Per the germline V gene, CDR1 is SGHVS and CDR2 is FQNEAQ. The CDR3 is 15 amino acids in total, end residues counted. The CDR3 reads CASSLVGRGARPQNF.

The sample holds many counts of this clonotype. V usage is TRBV20-1 and J usage is TRBJ2-7, with TRBD2 identical over 9 bases. The CDR3 runs to 12 residues. Per the germline V gene, CDR1 is DFQATT and CDR2 is SNEGSKA (reference sequence). V was pared by 3 bases and J by 6 bases, with 3 bases of the junction left unmatched. The CDR3 region has the DNA TGCAGTGCTAGGACTAGCGGCCTCGAGCAGTACTTC. It encodes CSARTSGLEQYF.

This clonotype was seen repeatedly, ten times or more. This rearrangement joins TRBV27 to TRBJ2-2; D not certain. The CDR3 loop spans 14 amino acids. Germline V gene sequence: CDR1 MNHEY, CDR2 SMNVEV (reference sequence). With 6 bases removed from V and 0 bases from J, the gap between germline ends came to 8 bases. The CDR3 sequence is CASRQLSNTGELFF. CDR3 nucleotide sequence: TGTGCCAGCAGGCAACTTTCGAACACCGGGGAGCTGTTTTTT.

The chain employs TRBV20-1 and TRBJ1-2, with a weak D call TRBD1 (5 bases). Per the germline V gene, CDR1 is DFQATT and CDR2 is SNEGSKA (reference sequence). Between the trimmed V and J ends, which lost 7 bases and 1 base, there was a span of 10 bases. The CDR3 is made up of 12 amino acids. The CDR3 bases are TGCAGTGGGGGCTTTAGTAACTATGGCTACACCTTC. This codes for CSGGFSNYGYTF.

This clonotype showed up many times. The rearrangement links TRBV5-1 to TRBJ2-6; possible D gene TRBD2, 5 bases. Germline V CDR1 and CDR2: SGHRS, YFSETQ. Deletions cut 6 bases from V and 0 bases from J, with 13 bases between. The CDR3 covers 16 residues. In nucleotides, the CDR3 is TGCGCCAGCACTCTGACCCGGGGCTCTGGGGCCAACGTCCTGACTTTC. Residues: CASTLTRGSGANVLTF.

This clonotype was counted between two and nine times. The chain recombines TRBV20-1 with TRBJ2-5; D ambiguous. Trimming took 5 bases from V and 9 from J, leaving 19 bases between them. The CDR3 covers 13 residues. Germline V CDR1 and CDR2: DFQATT, SNEGSKA (reference sequence). CDR3 bases: TGCAGTGCTCCCTCTGAAAGGGTATTAGCCCAGTACTTC. Protein product: CSAPSERVLAQYF.